This TCR beta chain was observed in a study of T-cell memory formation after mild COVID-19 (dated by TCRdb to about 2021). For the wider study: TCR sequence clusters from the two donors were largely donor specific. Longitudinal TCRalpha and TCRbeta repertoire sequencing tracked T-cell clones expanding and contracting after mild COVID-19 in a couple of donors. The cohort was made up of two young adult volunteers, one female and one male, who were previously healthy. General study outcomes and caveats: The detection of some responding clones in pre-infection memory suggests that pre-existing cross-reactive memory T cells joined the SARS-CoV-2 response. Contracting CD4+ clones turned up mainly in the CM and EM memory subsets, whereas EMRA was where CD8+ clones were enriched. Only a couple of mild cases were covered by the study, and larger cohorts that include severe cases with pre-infection samples were considered necessary. Clones contracting from day 15 to 85 had balanced CD4/CD8 phenotypes, while a second wave expanding from day 15 to 37 was biased towards CD4+. Whether the second-wave clones peaking on day 37 were SARS-CoV-2 specific was not confirmed.

To note about this clonotype: Its antigen has not been determined. Per-base qualities were not stored, and no clone one base away is much larger.

PBMCs were isolated by Ficoll-Paque density gradient centrifugation. The junction shows trimming of 2 bases on V and 4 bases on J, plus 10 bases between the germline ends. The germline V gene encodes CDR1 SGDLS and CDR2 YYNGEE. Reading from cysteine to phenylalanine, the CDR3 counts 13 amino acids. Of all the DNA, just the CDR3 is kept, 39 bases in frame from base 1. For sequencing, an Illumina NovaSeq 6000 was employed. TCRalpha and TCRbeta cDNA libraries were built by 5'RACE with constant-segment primers, adding sample barcodes and unique molecular identifiers. RNA was extracted from every sample with Trizol reagent. The libraries were amplified in two PCR steps, and the second step added a second sample barcode and Illumina TruSeq adapters. Sequencing of the libraries was done on an Illumina NovaSeq, producing 2 x 150 bp paired-end reads. The original pipeline was this. The reads were demultiplexed and collapsed into UMI-guided consensus sequences using migec v1.2.7. Using mixcr v2.1.11, UMI consensuses were aligned to TRA and TRB V and J templates and then assembled into clonotypes. Clonotypes were classified as expanded or contracted when called significant by both edgeR and NoisET, with noise models trained on biological replicates. For edgeR calls, a false discovery rate-adjusted p below 0.01 and a log2 fold-change threshold of 1 were applied. As an exploratory analysis of dynamics, max-normalized trajectories of the 1000 most abundant clonotypes were examined by PCA with hierarchical clustering. Separately sequenced CD4+ and CD8+ repertoires were used to assign a CD4 or CD8 phenotype to each responding clone. Starting from the raw public reads, TCRdb applied fastp trimming at Q25, assembled clones with MiXCR and retained in-frame beta chains. Each record represents a unique CDR3 protein, reported with the most common genes and DNA among its rows. The V and J calls come from TCRdb's annotation, not from the publication. In this sample the table shows some 330,000 distinct CDR3 sequences, 20% to 25% of which occur a single time. Around 13% of the sample is held by the ten biggest clonotypes.

The TCR sequence derives from an adult woman who had mild COVID-19 (a few samples of this study predate the infection). The sample titles of this study are shuffled in the database, so cell type and time point are left out; the donor was told from shared clones. In this chain, TRBV9 is recombined with TRBJ2-7; no D gene can be assigned with confidence. The sample consisted of PBMCs or a T cell subset sorted from them (not recorded which). For the CDR3, the sequence is CASSVNGAYEQYF. The nucleotide sequence reads as follows: TGTGCCAGCAGCGTTAATGGCGCTTACGAGCAGTACTTC. The full variable domain, completed from the reference TRBV9 and TRBJ2-7 proteins outside the CDR3, reads DSGVTQTPKHLITATGQRVTLRCSPRSGDLSVYWYQQSLDQGLQFLIQYYNGEERAKGNILERFSAQQFPDLHSELNLSSLELGDSALYFCASSVNGAYEQYFGPGTRLTVT.